This TCR beta chain originates from a study of identical twins. Study observations and caveats: Beta clonotypes that were abundant in cord blood contained fewer insertions, a pattern absent from memory repertoires. Beta out-of-frame sequences displayed a weaker excess of sharing between twins.

This clonotype was seen more than once but under ten times. Its specificity is not known. Each CDR3 protein is one row after TCRdb ran MiXCR on the 5' RACE reads. This sample has roughly 540,000 distinct CDR3 sequences, with less than 25% found just once. These data were likewise used in another study, on T cells expressing NK-cell markers. As that report states: Seropositivity for HCMV was found in seven of the eight sequenced donors, with one seronegative. Where a handful of donors were concerned, these clonotypes also led the CD3+CD56-NKG2C+ fraction.

The sample was CD4+ T cells sorted from blood. The sequence was obtained from a woman under 30 in good health.

CDR3 nucleotides: TGTGCCAGCAGTCAGTGGGAGGGTCGGCAAGAGACCCAGTACTTC. It translates to CASSQWEGRQETQYF. The chain uses TRBV12-3 or TRBV12-4 and TRBJ2-5; 7 nucleotides align to TRBD2. The CDR3 extends over 15 amino acids. Trimming took 5 bases from V and 2 from J; bases not matched to a gene: 8.